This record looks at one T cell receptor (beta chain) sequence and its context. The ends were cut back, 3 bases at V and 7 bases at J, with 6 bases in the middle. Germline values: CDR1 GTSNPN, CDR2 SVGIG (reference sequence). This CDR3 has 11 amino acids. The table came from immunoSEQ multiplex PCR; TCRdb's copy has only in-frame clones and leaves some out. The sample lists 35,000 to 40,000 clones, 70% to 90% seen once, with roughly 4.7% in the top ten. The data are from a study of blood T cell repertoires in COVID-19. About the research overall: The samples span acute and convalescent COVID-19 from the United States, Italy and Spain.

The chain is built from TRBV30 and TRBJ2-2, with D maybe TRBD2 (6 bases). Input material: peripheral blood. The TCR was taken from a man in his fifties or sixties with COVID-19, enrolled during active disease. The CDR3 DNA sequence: TGTGCCTGGAGCGGGAGCGGGGAGCTGTTTTTT. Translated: CAWSGSGELFF.